One and the same sample provided the 21 T cell receptor beta chains below, sequenced in a study of T cell responses to AZD1222 COVID-19 vaccine. The method was immunoSEQ multiplex PCR; TCRdb's version includes in-frame clones alone and lacks a portion of them. The sample lists 100,000 to 150,000 clones; about 87% were seen once. Sequenced here: peripheral blood, sampled on day 0 of AZD1222 vaccination. Receptors originate from an adult in good health.

The chain combines TRBV6-5 with TRBJ1-5; no clear D. Looked up from germline, CDR1 is MNHEY and CDR2 is SVGAGI. The germline V and J ends were trimmed by 8 bases and 0 bases, with 11 bases remaining between them. This CDR3 comprises 14 residues. This chain's CDR3 is CASAGVASNQPQHF. CDR3 DNA: TGTGCCAGCGCTGGGGTGGCTAGCAATCAGCCCCAGCATTTT.

The chain employs TRBV5-5 and TRBJ2-2; no clear D gene. The CDR3 spans 14 residues. The germline V and J ends were trimmed by 3 bases and 3 bases, with 9 bases remaining between them. Germline CDR1 and CDR2: SGHKS and YYEKEE (reference sequence). In DNA, the CDR3 is TGTGCCAGCAGCTCGGGTTTCTACACCGGGGAGCTGTTTTTT. It translates to CASSSGFYTGELFF.

With regard to this clone: The same CDR3 can be traced to other DNA sequences in this sample. The chain combines TRBV3-1 (or the pseudogene TRBV3-2) with TRBJ1-2; unclear D gene. Germline V gene sequence: CDR1 LGHDT, CDR2 YNNKEL (reference sequence). The CDR3 extends over 13 amino acids. V gave up 4 bases and J gave up 2 bases, with 8 bases separating them. Here the CDR3 reads CASSLSRNYGYTF. CDR3 DNA sequence: TGTGCCAGCAGCCTGTCCAGGAACTATGGCTACACCTTC.

The chain carries TRBV25-1 and TRBJ2-1; TRBD1 might be the D (6 bases). The length of the CDR3 is 12 residues. V lost 5 bases, J lost 10 bases, and 12 bases lay in between. Germline assignment: CDR1 MGHDK and CDR2 SYGVNS. DNA of the CDR3: TGTGCCAGCAGTAAACAGGGAGAAGAGCAGTTCTTC. It codes for CASSKQGEEQFF. Using reference TRBV25-1 and TRBJ2-1 for the parts outside the CDR3, the full variable domain is EADIYQTPRYLVIGTGKKITLECSQTMGHDKMYWYQQDPGMELHLIHYSYGVNSTEKGDLSSESTVSRIRTEHFPLTLESARPSHTSQYLCASSKQGEEQFFGPGTRLTVL.

The V gene is TRBV5-1, the J gene TRBJ1-4; D is unclear. V lost 0 bases to trimming and J lost 1 base, with 4 bases between them. In germline, CDR1 is SGHRS, CDR2 YFSETQ. The CDR3 spans 14 residues. The CDR3 DNA is TGCGCCAGCAGCTTGGGAGGAACTAATGAAAAACTGTTTTTT. This codes for CASSLGGTNEKLFF. The full variable domain, rest sourced from reference TRBV5-1 and TRBJ1-4, is KAGVTQTPRYLIKTRGQQVTLSCSPISGHRSVSWYQQTPGQGLQFLFEYFSETQRNKGNFPGRFSGRQFSNSRSEMNVSTLELGDSALYLCASSLGGTNEKLFFGSGTQLSVL.

J is TRBJ1-1 and V is TRBV3-1 (or the pseudogene TRBV3-2); TRBD1 is a possible D gene (6 bases). CDR1 is LGHDT, CDR2 YNNKEL, per germline (reference sequence). This CDR3 is built from 14 residues. With 4 bases removed from V and 3 bases from J, the gap between germline ends came to 12 bases. The chain's CDR3 is CASSLIGGDTEAFF. The CDR3 DNA sequence: TGTGCCAGCAGCCTTATAGGGGGGGACACTGAAGCTTTCTTT.

The CDR3 DNA follows: TGTGCCAGTAGTATCGGTCGGGGGCCCACTGAAGCTTTCTTT. It translates to CASSIGRGPTEAFF. The chain recombines TRBV19 with TRBJ1-1, with a tentative D call TRBD1 (6 bases). V was pared by 3 bases and J by 4 bases, with 12 bases between. The CDR3 spans 14 residues. CDR1 and CDR2 (germline): LNHDA, SQIVND (reference sequence).

The V and J genes are TRBV29-1 and TRBJ2-5; the D is unclear. This CDR3 is 14 amino acids long. V dropped 5 bases and J dropped 1 base, with 14 bases sitting between them. The V gene's germline CDR1 is SQVTM and CDR2 ANQGSEA. CDR3 residues: CSVTRGGGQETQYF. The CDR3 DNA reads as TGCAGCGTTACCCGAGGTGGCGGCCAAGAGACCCAGTACTTC.

The chain carries TRBV3-1 (or the pseudogene TRBV3-2) and TRBJ2-2; 10 bases agree with TRBD2. From germline, CDR1 is LGHDT and CDR2 YNNKEL (reference sequence). The trim removed 6 bases at V and 5 bases at J, leaving 0 bases unmatched. This CDR3 has 13 amino acids. CDR3 amino acids: CASRAGGTGELFF. The CDR3 DNA is TGTGCCAGCAGAGCGGGAGGGACCGGGGAGCTGTTTTTT.

The gene calls are TRBV11-2 and TRBJ2-7; weak D call: TRBD1 (5 bases). The CDR3 covers 15 residues. Trimming shortened V by 5 bases and J by 2 bases, and 16 bases separated the two germline ends. Germline values: CDR1 SGHAT, CDR2 FQNNGV. CDR3 sequence (DNA): TGTGCCAGCAGCGCCGGGTTAGGGGCGACCTACGAGCAGTACTTC. Translation gives CASSAGLGATYEQYF.

J is TRBJ1-5 and V is TRBV7-9; D unresolved. CDR1 is SEHNR, CDR2 FQNEAQ, per germline (reference sequence). This CDR3 spans 15 amino acids. V was clipped by 5 bases and J by 3 bases, with 14 bases between them. The CDR3 DNA sequence: TGTGCCAGCAGCCGGGGAGAGACTCTCAATCAGCCCCAGCATTTT. This sequence encodes CASSRGETLNQPQHF.

The CDR3, as DNA: TGTGCCAGCAGGACCAATTCCGACGCCCTCCACTTT. Protein product: CASRTNSDALHF. The V and J genes are TRBV28 and TRBJ1-6, with D uncertain. Trimming shortened V by 6 bases and J by 14 bases, and 14 bases separated the two germline ends. CDR1 MDHEN and CDR2 SYDVKM come from the germline V gene. CDR3 length: 12 residues.

V is TRBV29-1 and J is TRBJ1-1; possibly TRBD1 for D (6 bases). The CDR3 covers 14 residues. Germline-derived CDR1 and CDR2 are SQVTM and ANQGSEA. V gave up 4 bases and J gave up 1 base, with 13 bases separating them. The CDR3 region is CSVVPSRGNTEAFF. The CDR3 DNA sequence: TGCAGCGTTGTCCCTAGCAGGGGGAACACTGAAGCTTTCTTT. Using reference TRBV29-1 and TRBJ1-1 for the parts outside the CDR3, the full variable domain is SAVISQKPSRDICQRGTSLTIQCQVDSQVTMMFWYRQQPGQSLTLIATANQGSEATYESGFVIDKFPISRPNLTFSTLTVSNMSPEDSSIYLCSVVPSRGNTEAFFGQGTRLTVV.

V gene TRBV5-4 combines with J gene TRBJ2-7; 11 bases match TRBD2. This CDR3 spans 16 amino acids. V lost 2 bases, J lost 0 bases, and 4 bases stayed unmatched. CDR1 is SGHNT and CDR2 is YYREEE in the germline V gene (reference sequence). CDR3 nucleotide sequence: TGTGCCAGCAGCTTTGGACTAGCGGGCGCCTCCTACGAGCAGTACTTC. This gives the protein CASSFGLAGASYEQYF.

The chain uses TRBV7-8 and TRBJ1-1; 10 nucleotides align to TRBD1. Per germline, CDR1 SGHVS and CDR2 FQNEAQ. CDR3 length equals 14 residues. Trimming cost V 5 bases and J 5 bases; bases outside gene matches: 5. CDR3: CASSAGTGETEAFF. CDR3 DNA sequence: TGTGCCAGCAGCGCCGGGACAGGGGAGACTGAAGCTTTCTTT.

The chain joins TRBV11-3 to TRBJ2-1; no firm D call. The V gene's germline CDR1 is SGHNT and CDR2 YENEEA. Trimming shortened V by 2 bases and J by 10 bases, and 9 bases separated the two germline ends. This CDR3 is built from 12 residues. The CDR3: CASSLRVAEQFF. DNA for the CDR3: TGTGCCAGCAGCTTAAGGGTGGCAGAGCAGTTCTTC.

The J gene is TRBJ1-1, the V gene TRBV18; tentatively, D is TRBD1 (5 bases). This CDR3 region has 10 residues. Trimming took 6 bases from V and 11 from J, leaving 10 bases between them. Germline V CDR1 and CDR2: KGHSH, LQKENI. In nucleotides, the CDR3 is TGTGCCAGCTCGGGGCCCCCGGCTTTCTTT. Translation gives CASSGPPAFF.

The CDR3 protein is CSASKGMGYNEQFF. The DNA of the CDR3 is TGCAGTGCTAGTAAGGGAATGGGATACAATGAGCAGTTCTTC. The rearrangement uses TRBV20-1 and TRBJ2-1; D is unresolved. V dropped 3 bases and J dropped 4 bases, with 13 bases sitting between them. Germline CDR1 reads DFQATT; CDR2 reads SNEGSKA (reference sequence). This CDR3 spans 14 amino acids.

This rearrangement joins TRBV19 to TRBJ2-7; 7 bases are a match to TRBD1. This CDR3 comprises 15 residues. The V segment lost 4 bases and the J segment 0 bases; nucleotides outside the gene matches: 6. CDR1 and CDR2 from the germline V gene are LNHDA and SQIVND (reference sequence). This chain's CDR3 is CASSSRGQLSYEQYF. The CDR3 coding sequence is TGTGCCAGTAGTAGTCGGGGACAGCTCTCCTACGAGCAGTACTTC.

The chain joins TRBV4-1 to TRBJ1-2, with D possibly TRBD1 on 5 matching bases. Trimming left V 3 bases short and J 5 bases short, with 16 bases between. The CDR3 has 15 residues. CDR1 MGHRA and CDR2 YSYEKL come from the germline V gene. The CDR3 nucleotides are TGCGCCAGCAGCCACACCGAGACAGTGCGATATGGCTACACCTTC. Its protein product is CASSHTETVRYGYTF.

V is TRBV6-5 and J is TRBJ1-5; no clear D. This CDR3 is 14 amino acids long. The germline V gene encodes CDR1 MNHEY and CDR2 SVGAGI. V was cut by 6 bases and J by 1 base, with 10 bases left in between. CDR3 residues: CASSLEGSNQPQHF. The CDR3, as DNA: TGTGCCAGCAGCTTAGAAGGGAGCAATCAGCCCCAGCATTTT.